The rows below give T cell receptor beta chains drawn from one sample of a study of neurological immune-mediated disorders. MiXCR, applied by TCRdb to the 5' RACE reads, yields one record per CDR3 protein. Among roughly 62,000 distinct CDR3 sequences listed, over 10% were seen once. The specimen was PBMCs. These receptors were obtained from a man aged 55 to 70 in good health. Each CDR3 is given with its conserved first and last residue. D genes are given only for firm matches. Clone size appears in some rows only: once, few, many, or a class for an expanded clone.

J gene | D gene | clone size | V gene | CDR3 protein | CDR3 DNA
TRBJ1-5 | NA | many | TRBV6-4 | CASSVSINQPQHF | TGTGCCAGCAGTGTCAGTATCAATCAGCCCCAGCATTTT
TRBJ2-7 | NA | many | TRBV28 | CASSFSVGIEQYF | TGTGCCAGCAGTTTTTCAGTAGGGATTGAGCAGTACTTC
TRBJ2-7 | NA | many | TRBV28 | CASARWAASSYEQYF | TGTGCCAGCGCCAGGTGGGCGGCTAGCTCCTACGAGCAGTACTTC
TRBJ2-5 | NA | few | TRBV5-5 | CASSLAFETQYF | TGTGCCAGCAGCTTGGCCTTCGAGACCCAGTACTTC
TRBJ2-1 | NA | many | TRBV7-2 | CASSPERIGGGEQFF | TGTGCCAGCAGCCCCGAGCGGATAGGAGGTGGAGAGCAGTTCTTC
TRBJ2-1 | NA | many | TRBV4-2 | CASSQARGGTSYNEQFF | TGTGCCAGCAGCCAGGCGAGGGGGGGAACCTCCTACAATGAGCAGTTCTTC
TRBJ1-5 | NA | many | TRBV5-1 | CASSLAGYSNQPQHF | TGCGCCAGCAGCTTGGCGGGATATAGCAATCAGCCCCAGCATTTT
TRBJ1-3 | NA | many | TRBV18 | CASSPRGLSSSGNTIYF | TGTGCCAGCTCACCAAGAGGACTCTCAAGCTCTGGAAACACCATATATTTT
TRBJ1-4 | TRBD1 | many | TRBV7-2 | CASSRQGAIREKLFF | TGTGCCAGCAGTCGACAGGGGGCGATAAGGGAAAAACTGTTTTTT
TRBJ1-2 | NA | many | TRBV9 | CASSVATGAVYGYTF | TGTGCCAGCAGCGTAGCTACGGGGGCAGTCTATGGCTACACCTTC
TRBJ1-1 | TRBD1 | many | TRBV5-1 | CASGRQGANTEAFF | TGCGCCAGCGGAAGACAGGGGGCAAACACTGAAGCTTTCTTT
TRBJ1-3 | NA | many | TRBV6-5 | CASSYNRDSGNTIYF | TGTGCCAGCAGTTACAACAGGGACTCTGGAAACACCATATATTTT
TRBJ2-1 | NA | many | TRBV20-1 | CSARGGTLYNEQFF | TGCAGTGCTAGGGGCGGTACGCTCTACAATGAGCAGTTCTTC
TRBJ2-5 | TRBD2 | many | TRBV20-1 | CSARDTSGRTGGQETQYF | TGCAGTGCTAGAGATACGTCAGGAAGGACGGGGGGCCAAGAGACCCAGTACTTC
TRBJ1-6 | NA | many | TRBV7-2 | CASSLGFRTPLHF | TGTGCCAGCAGCTTAGGGTTTAGGACACCCCTCCACTTT
TRBJ1-5 | NA | many | TRBV27 | CASSSAAGVGQPQHF | TGTGCCAGCAGTTCAGCAGCAGGGGTCGGGCAGCCCCAGCATTTT
TRBJ2-2 | NA | many | TRBV14 | CASSRGIGQYTGELFF | TGTGCCAGCAGCCGGGGGATTGGACAGTACACCGGGGAGCTGTTTTTT
TRBJ1-1 | NA | many | TRBV10-3 | CAISEADRPTEAFF | TGTGCCATCAGTGAAGCGGACAGACCCACCGAAGCTTTCTTT
TRBJ1-2 | NA | many | TRBV28 | CASSGEGFGGYTF | TGTGCCAGCAGTGGGGAGGGGTTTGGTGGCTACACCTTC
TRBJ2-6 | NA | many | TRBV5-6 | CASLGGGRVFSGANVLTF | TGTGCCAGCCTCGGAGGGGGGCGCGTATTTTCTGGGGCCAACGTCCTGACTTTC
TRBJ2-2 | TRBD2 | many | TRBV7-2 | CASSSSSGGSTGELFF | TGTGCCAGCAGCTCCTCTAGCGGGGGATCGACCGGGGAGCTGTTTTTT
TRBJ1-2 | NA | few | TRBV12-3/TRBV12-4 | CASSLDGSGVGYTF | TGTGCCAGCAGTTTAGATGGATCTGGGGTTGGCTACACCTTC
TRBJ2-1 | TRBD1 | many | TRBV7-3 | CASSSYRGNEQFF | TGTGCCAGCAGCTCCTACAGGGGAAATGAGCAGTTCTTC
TRBJ2-1 | NA | many | TRBV28 | CASSTPSLGPNEQFF | TGTGCCAGCAGTACCCCGTCCCTTGGACCCAATGAGCAGTTCTTC
TRBJ2-4 | TRBD1 | NA | TRBV20-1 | CSARGTGRYIQYF | TGCAGTGCTAGAGGGACAGGGAGGTACATTCAGTACTTC
TRBJ1-2 | NA | NA | TRBV15 | CATSRDYGRINYGYTF | TGTGCCACCAGCAGAGATTACGGAAGGATCAACTATGGCTACACCTTC
TRBJ2-2 | TRBD2 | many | TRBV5-1 | CASSRSSRGGNTGELFF | TGCGCCAGCAGCAGGTCCAGTCGCGGGGGGAACACCGGGGAGCTGTTTTTT
TRBJ1-2 | NA | many | TRBV20-1 | CSAPSLTGSYGYTF | TGCAGTGCTCCTTCCCTAACAGGGTCCTATGGCTACACCTTC
TRBJ2-5 | TRBD1 | many | TRBV7-8 | CASSQFDRAGETQYF | TGTGCCAGCAGCCAATTTGACAGGGCTGGGGAGACCCAGTACTTC